A single T cell receptor (beta chain) is shown here with its context. The antigen is undetermined. These data come from a study of shared clonotypes between healthy human individuals. The V and J ends lost 1 base and 2 bases, in that order; junction bases with no gene match: 4. Germline loops: CDR1 SGHVS, CDR2 FNYEAQ. The CDR3 runs to 17 residues. Study outcomes and limitations: Across a handful of donors, naive CD4 shared around 5.4%, naive CD8 more than 3%, memory CD4 2% to 2.5%, memory CD8 0.4% to 0.5%. Read depth was anticipated to influence clonotype sharing among donors.

Sequencing was performed with immunoSEQ multiplex PCR; in TCRdb, only in-frame clones are kept and a portion is missing. The sample includes under 750,000 clones, 72% of them seen just once. The chain couples TRBV7-6 to TRBJ2-5; TRBD2 agrees at 13 bases. Material for sequencing was memory CD4+ T cells sorted from blood. Indicated subset: CD45RA-negative fraction. The sequence came from a young woman in good health. The DNA of the CDR3 is TGTGCCAGCAGCTTAGTGACGGGACTAGCGGGACAAGAGACCCAGTACTTC. As protein: CASSLVTGLAGQETQYF.